This T cell receptor (beta chain) was sequenced for a study of T cell changes during pregnancy in multiple sclerosis. Germline CDR1 SGHNT, CDR2 YYREEE (reference sequence). CDR3 length: 15 residues. J gave up 4 bases and V 4 bases, and 11 bases lay outside the gene matches. This clone has only one observation. The protocol was immunoSEQ multiplex PCR, while the TCRdb copy is restricted to in-frame clones and leaves out a portion. Of 84,000 or so clones in the sample, about 94% were seen once. The chain has TRBV5-4 and TRBJ2-7, with 7 bases lining up with TRBD2. The sequence was obtained from a female donor with multiple sclerosis, enrolled in a pregnancy study. The input for sequencing was peripheral blood, taken in the third trimester of pregnancy. The CDR3 sequence is CASSRGSGVIYEQYF. In DNA form, the CDR3 reads TGTGCCAGCAGCCGTGGGAGCGGGGTGATTTACGAGCAGTACTTC.